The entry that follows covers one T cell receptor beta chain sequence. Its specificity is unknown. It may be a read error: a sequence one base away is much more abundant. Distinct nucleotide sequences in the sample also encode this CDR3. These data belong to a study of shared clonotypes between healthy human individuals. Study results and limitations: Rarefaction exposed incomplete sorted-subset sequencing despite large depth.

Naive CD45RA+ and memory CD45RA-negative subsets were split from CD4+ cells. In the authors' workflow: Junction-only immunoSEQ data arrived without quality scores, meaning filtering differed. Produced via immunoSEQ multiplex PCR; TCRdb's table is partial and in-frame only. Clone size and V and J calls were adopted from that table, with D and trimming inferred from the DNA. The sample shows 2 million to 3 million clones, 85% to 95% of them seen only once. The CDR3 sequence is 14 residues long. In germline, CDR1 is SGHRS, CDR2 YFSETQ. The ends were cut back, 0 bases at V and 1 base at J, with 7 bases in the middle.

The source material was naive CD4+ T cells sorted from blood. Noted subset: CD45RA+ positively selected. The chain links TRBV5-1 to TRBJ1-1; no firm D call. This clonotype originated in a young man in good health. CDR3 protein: CASSLGQTNTEAFF. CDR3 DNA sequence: TGCGCCAGCAGCTTGGGGCAGACGAACACTGAAGCTTTCTTT.